These T cell receptor beta chains were read from a single sample in a study of Ad26.COV2.S vaccination and SARS-CoV-2 variants. The method was immunoSEQ multiplex PCR; TCRdb's version includes in-frame clones alone and lacks a portion of them. This sample carries about 400,000 clones, roughly 90% of them seen once, and the ten largest clones take over 1.5%. The sample here was peripheral blood, taken in a trial of Ad26.COV2.S vaccine versus placebo. The receptors derive from a person between 18 and 60 years old who received the Ad26.COV2.S COVID-19 vaccine or a placebo. CDR3s include the opening cysteine and the closing phenylalanine or tryptophan. Fields, in order: clone size, J gene, V gene, D gene, CDR3 protein, CDR3 DNA. D genes are given only for firm matches. The size field is filled for only some rows; it gives once, few, many or a size class.

size: -
J: TRBJ2-3
V: TRBV29-1
D: TRBD2
CDR3: CSVERGLAGADTQYF
DNA: TGCAGCGTAGAGAGGGGACTAGCGGGAGCAGATACGCAGTATTTT

size: -
J: TRBJ1-1
V: TRBV5-4
D: -
CDR3: CASSTGLNTEAFF
DNA: TGTGCCAGCAGCACGGGCCTGAACACTGAAGCTTTCTTT

size: -
J: TRBJ2-5
V: TRBV12-3/TRBV12-4
D: -
CDR3: CASSRGWQETQYF
DNA: TGTGCCAGCAGTCGCGGATGGCAAGAGACCCAGTACTTC

size: once
J: TRBJ1-2
V: TRBV29-1
D: -
CDR3: CSVEGGGRGAMRGYTF
DNA: TGCAGCGTTGAAGGCGGAGGGCGAGGGGCTATGCGGGGCTACACCTTC

size: -
J: TRBJ2-1
V: TRBV5-4
D: TRBD1
CDR3: CASSITGTGGHAEQFF
DNA: TGTGCCAGCAGCATAACCGGGACAGGGGGCCACGCTGAGCAGTTCTTC

size: -
J: TRBJ1-1
V: TRBV9
D: -
CDR3: CASSVVRVASTEAFF
DNA: TGTGCCAGCAGCGTAGTGCGGGTGGCCAGTACTGAAGCTTTCTTT

size: -
J: TRBJ1-3
V: TRBV7-9
D: -
CDR3: CASSLFSGNTIYF
DNA: TGTGCCAGCAGCCTCTTCTCTGGAAACACCATATATTTT

size: -
J: TRBJ2-2
V: TRBV15
D: -
CDR3: CATSRAAGASGELFF
DNA: TGTGCCACCAGCAGAGCGGCGGGTGCTTCAGGGGAGCTGTTTTTT

size: -
J: TRBJ1-2
V: TRBV5-4
D: TRBD1
CDR3: CASSTGGADDGYTF
DNA: TGTGCCAGCAGCACAGGGGGGGCGGACGATGGCTACACCTTC

size: -
J: TRBJ2-6
V: TRBV7-9
D: -
CDR3: CASSLEGAGANVLTF
DNA: TGTGCCAGCAGCTTAGAGGGGGCTGGGGCCAACGTCCTGACTTTC

size: -
J: TRBJ2-3
V: TRBV10-3
D: TRBD2
CDR3: CAIREVAGAGDTQYF
DNA: TGTGCCATCAGAGAAGTAGCGGGAGCAGGTGATACGCAGTATTTT

size: -
J: TRBJ1-1
V: TRBV28
D: TRBD1
CDR3: CASRSDRGRFTEAFF
DNA: TGTGCCAGCAGGTCGGACAGGGGACGATTCACTGAAGCTTTCTTT

size: few
J: TRBJ2-7
V: TRBV18
D: TRBD1
CDR3: CASSPPRTGVRGTYEQYF
DNA: TGTGCCAGCTCACCACCGCGGACAGGGGTCAGGGGGACGTACGAGCAGTACTTC

size: -
J: TRBJ1-3
V: TRBV7-2
D: -
CDR3: CASSPDRGSGNTIYF
DNA: TGTGCCAGCAGCCCAGACAGAGGCTCTGGAAACACCATATATTTT

size: few
J: TRBJ1-5
V: TRBV6-5
D: -
CDR3: CASRDRDQPQHF
DNA: TGTGCCAGCAGAGACCGGGATCAGCCCCAGCATTTT

size: -
J: TRBJ2-2
V: TRBV15
D: -
CDR3: CATSRIPGELFF
DNA: TGTGCCACCAGCAGAATCCCCGGGGAGCTGTTTTTT

size: once
J: TRBJ2-2
V: TRBV6-2/TRBV6-3
D: TRBD1
CDR3: CASSPGQGAALRTGELFF
DNA: TGTGCCAGCAGTCCCGGACAGGGCGCGGCATTGAGGACCGGGGAGCTGTTTTTT

size: -
J: TRBJ2-1
V: TRBV10-1
D: TRBD2
CDR3: CASSESELGPLAVYNEQFF
DNA: TGCGCCAGCAGTGAGTCGGAGTTGGGGCCGCTAGCGGTCTACAATGAGCAGTTCTTC

size: -
J: TRBJ1-1
V: TRBV24-1
D: TRBD1
CDR3: CATSERTGGRPFF
DNA: TGTGCCACCAGTGAGCGGACAGGAGGGAGGCCTTTCTTT

size: once
J: TRBJ2-1
V: TRBV25-1
D: -
CDR3: CASSEFTYNEQFF
DNA: TGTGCCAGCAGTGAATTCACTTACAATGAGCAGTTCTTC

size: -
J: TRBJ1-2
V: TRBV25-1
D: TRBD1
CDR3: CASSPTGVTYGGYTF
DNA: TGTGCCAGCAGTCCCACAGGGGTGACTTATGGTGGCTACACCTTC

size: few
J: TRBJ1-6
V: TRBV4-2
D: -
CDR3: CASSQGDRAPVFAPLHF
DNA: TGTGCCAGCAGCCAAGGAGACCGGGCCCCCGTTTTTGCACCCCTCCACTTT

size: -
J: TRBJ2-1
V: TRBV4-1
D: TRBD2
CDR3: CASSRTSGSLLDNEQFF
DNA: TGCGCCAGCTCCCGGACTAGCGGGAGCTTGTTGGACAATGAGCAGTTCTTC

size: -
J: TRBJ2-5
V: TRBV20-1
D: -
CDR3: CSASPEETQYF
DNA: TGCAGTGCCAGCCCTGAAGAGACCCAGTACTTC

size: -
J: TRBJ2-6
V: TRBV5-4
D: -
CDR3: CASSPGQPGANVLTF
DNA: TGTGCCAGCAGTCCAGGGCAGCCTGGGGCCAACGTCCTGACTTTC

size: -
J: TRBJ2-7
V: TRBV6-4
D: -
CDR3: CASKGATNF
DNA: TGTGCCAGCAAGGGAGCGACCAACTTC

size: -
J: TRBJ2-3
V: TRBV10-2
D: -
CDR3: CASSEGPSTQDTQYF
DNA: TGCGCCAGCAGTGAGGGCCCTTCGACGCAAGATACGCAGTATTTT

size: once
J: TRBJ1-1
V: TRBV9
D: -
CDR3: CASSTSGQMNTEAFF
DNA: TGTGCCAGCAGCACCTCGGGACAAATGAACACTGAAGCTTTCTTT

size: -
J: TRBJ2-7
V: TRBV11-3
D: -
CDR3: CASSRTDKREQYF
DNA: TGTGCCAGCAGTCGGACCGATAAACGCGAGCAGTACTTC

size: -
J: TRBJ1-4
V: TRBV5-6
D: TRBD1
CDR3: CASRYSGTAVEKLFF
DNA: TGTGCCAGCAGATACTCCGGGACAGCGGTGGAAAAACTGTTTTTT

size: -
J: TRBJ2-7
V: TRBV2
D: -
CDR3: CASSEGSGWYEQYF
DNA: TGTGCCAGCAGTGAAGGTAGCGGTTGGTACGAGCAGTACTTC

size: -
J: TRBJ1-1
V: TRBV7-9
D: -
CDR3: CASSLEFSETF
DNA: TGTGCCAGCAGCTTAGAGTTCTCTGAGACGTTT

size: -
J: TRBJ1-2
V: TRBV9
D: -
CDR3: CASSATRNYGYTF
DNA: TGTGCCAGCAGCGCTACGAGAAACTATGGCTACACCTTC

size: -
J: TRBJ2-1
V: TRBV6-5
D: -
CDR3: CASSYGQGIGNEQFF
DNA: TGTGCCAGCAGTTATGGGCAGGGAATAGGCAATGAGCAGTTCTTC

size: -
J: TRBJ2-5
V: TRBV5-4
D: -
CDR3: CASSLARGAETQYF
DNA: TGTGCCAGCAGCTTGGCCAGGGGGGCGGAGACCCAGTACTTC

size: once
J: TRBJ1-1
V: TRBV18
D: -
CDR3: CASSSPTGWTEAFF
DNA: TGTGCCAGCTCATCCCCCACAGGGTGGACTGAAGCTTTCTTT

size: once
J: TRBJ2-1
V: TRBV7-2
D: -
CDR3: CACAGRARINEQFF
DNA: TGTGCCTGCGCCGGGCGGGCAAGAATAAATGAGCAGTTCTTC

size: -
J: TRBJ2-7
V: TRBV28
D: -
CDR3: CASSLGSLRHEQYF
DNA: TGTGCCAGCAGTTTGGGGTCTCTGCGTCACGAGCAGTACTTC

size: -
J: TRBJ2-1
V: TRBV30
D: TRBD2
CDR3: CAWSVRSGSSYNEQFF
DNA: TGTGCCTGGAGTGTACGGAGCGGGAGCTCCTACAATGAGCAGTTCTTC

size: -
J: TRBJ1-6
V: TRBV28
D: -
CDR3: CASSFPGFSPLHF
DNA: TGTGCCAGCAGTTTTCCAGGGTTTTCACCCCTCCACTTT

size: once
J: TRBJ2-7
V: TRBV13
D: -
CDR3: CASSLSLSRAYEQYF
DNA: TGTGCCAGCAGCTTATCCCTGTCTCGCGCCTACGAGCAGTACTTC

size: -
J: TRBJ1-1
V: TRBV6-1
D: TRBD1
CDR3: CASSEVQGARAFF
DNA: TGTGCCAGCAGTGAAGTTCAGGGGGCGCGGGCTTTCTTT

size: -
J: TRBJ1-6
V: TRBV7-9
D: -
CDR3: CASSLGRTGDSPLHF
DNA: TGTGCCAGCAGCTTGGGACGGACGGGGGATTCACCCCTCCACTTT

size: -
J: TRBJ2-3
V: TRBV5-1
D: -
CDR3: CASSLGQETQYF
DNA: TGCGCCAGCAGCTTGGGACAGGAAACGCAGTATTTT

size: -
J: TRBJ2-7
V: TRBV5-4
D: -
CDR3: CASSGVREPYEQYF
DNA: TGTGCCAGCAGCGGGGTTAGGGAGCCCTACGAGCAGTACTTC

size: -
J: TRBJ2-3
V: TRBV19
D: -
CDR3: CASSPRDWLSTDTQYF
DNA: TGTGCCAGTAGTCCCAGGGACTGGCTAAGCACAGATACGCAGTATTTT

size: few
J: TRBJ2-7
V: TRBV29-1
D: TRBD1
CDR3: CSVGDRGKDEQYF
DNA: TGCAGCGTAGGAGACAGGGGGAAGGACGAGCAGTACTTC

size: -
J: TRBJ1-1
V: TRBV19
D: -
CDR3: CASTNQGGVTEAFF
DNA: TGTGCCAGTACCAACCAAGGGGGTGTGACTGAAGCTTTCTTT

size: -
J: TRBJ1-5
V: TRBV30
D: -
CDR3: CAWSEVRDAGNQPQHF
DNA: TGTGCCTGGAGTGAAGTTCGGGACGCGGGAAATCAGCCCCAGCATTTT

size: -
J: TRBJ1-1
V: TRBV27
D: -
CDR3: CASRDSGDTEAFF
DNA: TGTGCCAGCAGGGACTCCGGGGACACTGAAGCTTTCTTT

size: -
J: TRBJ2-1
V: TRBV11-2
D: TRBD2
CDR3: CASSLTSGSYEQFF
DNA: TGTGCCAGCAGCTTAACTAGCGGGAGCTATGAGCAGTTCTTC

size: few
J: TRBJ2-7
V: TRBV6-2/TRBV6-3
D: -
CDR3: CASNPTEGSYEQYF
DNA: TGTGCCAGCAACCCAACCGAGGGATCCTACGAGCAGTACTTC

size: -
J: TRBJ2-2
V: TRBV11-3
D: TRBD2
CDR3: CASSLAGGPFGSGELFF
DNA: TGTGCCAGCAGCTTAGCGGGAGGGCCGTTCGGTTCCGGGGAGCTGTTTTTT

size: once
J: TRBJ2-3
V: TRBV5-1
D: TRBD2
CDR3: CASSFLKGSGGSDTQYF
DNA: TGCGCCAGCAGCTTCCTCAAGGGTAGCGGGGGATCAGATACGCAGTATTTT

size: -
J: TRBJ1-5
V: TRBV6-5
D: -
CDR3: CASRTQGDSNQPQHF
DNA: TGTGCCAGCAGAACACAGGGCGATAGCAATCAGCCCCAGCATTTT

size: -
J: TRBJ2-5
V: TRBV7-9
D: TRBD2
CDR3: CASSFATGLAGPQYF
DNA: TGTGCCAGCAGCTTTGCCACGGGGCTAGCGGGGCCGCAGTACTTC

size: -
J: TRBJ2-7
V: TRBV27
D: TRBD2
CDR3: CASSLFSGRPDEQYF
DNA: TGTGCCAGCAGTTTATTTTCCGGGAGGCCCGACGAGCAGTACTTC

size: -
J: TRBJ2-1
V: TRBV14
D: -
CDR3: CASSQRGNEQFF
DNA: TGTGCCAGCAGCCAACGGGGCAATGAGCAGTTCTTC

size: -
J: TRBJ1-2
V: TRBV5-4
D: -
CDR3: CASSLNRVGYTF
DNA: TGTGCCAGCAGCTTGAACAGGGTAGGCTACACCTTC

size: -
J: TRBJ1-6
V: TRBV7-9
D: -
CDR3: CASSHSGQSSSPLHF
DNA: TGTGCCAGCAGCCATTCTGGCCAATCTAGTTCACCCCTCCACTTT